This entry features one TCR beta chain sequence. The antigen is unknown. Clones were sequenced by immunoSEQ multiplex PCR, and TCRdb holds only the in-frame ones, with some missing. This repertoire shows about 47,000 clones, 87% found once; its top ten account for more than 13%. The data originate from a study of OX40 agonist ivuxolimab in advanced cancers. Findings of the study overall: Average numbers of expanded clones were greater in CD8+ T cells than in CD4+.

Germline V gives CDR1 SGHVS, CDR2 FNYEAQ. This CDR3 contains 14 residues. Losses at the gene ends were 6 bases for V and 10 bases for J; bases not matched to a gene: 13. This sample comprised CD4+ or CD8+ T cells sorted from blood, obtained in a trial of the OX40 agonist ivuxolimab. The chain combines TRBV7-6 with TRBJ2-7; 9 bases are shared with TRBD1. This receptor was identified in an adult with an advanced solid tumor such as melanoma, head and neck, liver or kidney cancer. In nucleotides, the CDR3 is TGTGCCAGCAGTTACGGCGGACAGGGGCAGGAACAGTACTTC. This gives the protein CASSYGGQGQEQYF.